This TCR beta chain is from a study of shared clonotypes between healthy human individuals. Deep level was the assay's run setting. Ten immunoSEQ deep assay plates held the unsorted PBMC DNA. This table comes from immunoSEQ multiplex PCR, and its TCRdb copy is limited to in-frame clones, with some not included. This table holds 490,000 or so clones, about 79% found once. This clone showed up just a few times. Other DNA sequences in the sample encode the same CDR3. None of the donors, who were healthy HIV-negative adults, had recently had acute infections or vaccinations. Unsorted material relied on approximately 90 million PBMCs as the source of genomic DNA. Germline CDR1 is GTSNPN and CDR2 is SVGIG (reference sequence). Trimming cost V 3 bases and J 6 bases; bases outside gene matches: 7. The CDR3 has 13 residues.

This receptor was obtained from a woman between 40 and 50 years old in good health. Some clones in this sample may be carry-over from other donors' samples. The sample consisted of PBMCs. J is TRBJ2-7 and V is TRBV30, with 8 bases aligning to TRBD1. This CDR3 reads CAWRVPGTGEQYF. CDR3 sequence (DNA): TGTGCCTGGAGAGTACCCGGGACAGGCGAGCAGTACTTC.